These T cell receptor beta chains were read from a single sample in a study of T-cell reconstitution after alpha-beta-depleted transplantation in children. MiXCR, run by TCRdb on the PCR reads, gives a single entry per CDR3 protein. This sample carries fewer than 1 million distinct CDR3 sequences, under 20% of them seen once, and the ten largest clones take roughly 4.8%. Sequenced here: PBMCs, mostly from graft donor cells, sampled 360 days after TCRalphabeta/CD19-depleted stem cell transplant. The receptors were gathered from a male patient younger than 18 who had a stem cell transplant for acute lymphoblastic leukemia, so the T cells may come from the graft donor. The CDR3 runs from the conserved cysteine through the conserved F or W. A D gene is named only where the DNA matches it firmly. Not all rows give a size; the values are once, few, many and, for expanded clones, a class.

TRBJ2-3,TRBD2,few,TRBV12-3/TRBV12-4,CASSPGTSGISTDTQYF,TGTGCCAGCAGTCCCGGGACTAGCGGGATCAGCACAGATACGCAGTATTTT
TRBJ1-2,NA,few,TRBV19,CASSTDQRAYGYTF,TGTGCCAGTAGTACCGACCAGAGGGCCTATGGCTACACCTTC
TRBJ1-4,NA,many,TRBV5-1,CASSQGSLIDEKLFF,TGCGCCAGCAGCCAAGGGAGTCTAATTGACGAAAAACTGTTTTTT
TRBJ2-1,TRBD2,NA,TRBV7-2,CASSRGLARSNEQFF,TGTGCCAGCAGTCGCGGACTAGCGAGGTCCAATGAGCAGTTCTTC
TRBJ2-3,TRBD1,few,TRBV7-9,CASSSSPGTGFTDTQYF,TGTGCCAGCAGCTCTTCCCCCGGGACAGGGTTCACAGATACGCAGTATTTT
TRBJ2-3,NA,many,TRBV13,CASSSTLWNTDTQYF,TGTGCCAGCAGCTCTACACTCTGGAATACAGATACGCAGTATTTT
TRBJ2-1,NA,NA,TRBV5-1,CASRREGGPYNEQFF,TGCGCCAGCCGACGCGAAGGGGGACCCTACAATGAGCAGTTCTTC
TRBJ1-6,NA,NA,TRBV6-1,CATFPTGGGNSPLHF,TGTGCCACCTTCCCCACGGGGGGCGGTAATTCACCCCTCCACTTT
TRBJ2-7,NA,NA,TRBV20-1,CSARGLQGYEQYF,TGCAGTGCTAGAGGTTTGCAGGGCTACGAGCAGTACTTC
TRBJ1-2,NA,many,TRBV29-1,CSAPSPAYGYTF,TGCAGCGCCCCTAGTCCTGCTTATGGCTACACCTTC
TRBJ2-7,NA,NA,TRBV4-1,CASSQVSGVEQYF,TGCGCCAGCAGCCAGGTTAGCGGAGTCGAGCAGTACTTC
TRBJ1-1,TRBD1,few,TRBV4-3,CASSSGTGVGLPREVFF,TGCGCCAGCAGCTCCGGGACAGGGGTTGGGTTACCGCGAGAAGTTTTCTTT
TRBJ2-3,TRBD2,many,TRBV9,CASSVSSGSPDTQYF,TGTGCCAGCAGCGTATCTAGCGGGAGTCCAGATACGCAGTATTTT
TRBJ2-6,NA,NA,TRBV9,CASSPALNSGANVLTF,TGTGCCAGCAGCCCCGCCCTAAACTCTGGGGCCAACGTCCTGACTTTC
TRBJ2-5,NA,NA,TRBV5-5,CASSFQDPRWETQYF,TGTGCCAGCAGCTTTCAAGACCCAAGGTGGGAGACCCAGTACTTC
TRBJ2-7,NA,few,TRBV10-1,CASSEPPEGSYEQYF,TGCGCCAGCAGTGAACCGCCCGAGGGGTCCTACGAGCAGTACTTC
TRBJ2-1,TRBD2,NA,TRBV4-1,CASSQDLPLAGNNEQFF,TGCGCCAGCAGCCAAGATCTGCCACTAGCGGGAAACAATGAGCAGTTCTTC
TRBJ2-1,NA,NA,TRBV5-1,CASRYGQEQFF,TGCGCCAGCAGATATGGGCAGGAGCAGTTCTTC
TRBJ2-1,NA,few,TRBV12-3/TRBV12-4,CASSFFERTYNEQFF,TGTGCCAGCAGTTTCTTCGAAAGGACCTACAATGAGCAGTTCTTC
TRBJ1-4,NA,many,TRBV12-3/TRBV12-4,CASSSHDRSVNEKLFF,TGTGCCAGCAGTTCACACGACAGGAGCGTTAATGAAAAACTGTTTTTT
TRBJ2-4,TRBD2,NA,TRBV6-1,CASIGTSGSGLGNIQYF,TGTGCCAGCATCGGGACTAGCGGGAGTGGTCTGGGAAACATTCAGTACTTC
TRBJ2-7,NA,NA,TRBV28,CASSLARSYGQYF,TGTGCCAGCAGTTTGGCTCGGTCCTACGGGCAGTACTTC
TRBJ2-1,NA,NA,TRBV27,CASSSRGREQTSEQFF,TGTGCCAGCAGTTCCCGGGGGCGGGAGCAGACTAGTGAGCAGTTCTTC
TRBJ2-2,NA,few,TRBV28,CASSLRGLNTGELFF,TGTGCCAGCAGTTTACGGGGGCTGAACACCGGGGAGCTGTTTTTT
TRBJ1-1,NA,many,TRBV5-1,CASSQNTEAFF,TGCGCCAGCAGCCAGAACACTGAAGCTTTCTTT
TRBJ1-6,NA,NA,TRBV5-6,CASSIQVPNSPLHF,TGTGCCAGCAGCATACAGGTGCCTAATTCACCCCTCCACTTT
TRBJ2-3,TRBD2,few,TRBV27,CASSFLREEGTDTQYF,TGTGCCAGCAGTTTTTTACGGGAGGAGGGCACAGATACGCAGTATTTT
TRBJ1-2,NA,few,TRBV7-2,CASSPFAGYGYTF,TGTGCCAGCAGCCCCTTTGCCGGCTATGGCTACACCTTC
TRBJ2-1,TRBD1,NA,TRBV4-1,CASSPGDRSNEQFF,TGCGCCAGCAGCCCCGGGGACAGAAGCAATGAGCAGTTCTTC
TRBJ2-1,TRBD2,NA,TRBV5-1,CASSLALSGRSYNEQFF,TGCGCCAGCAGCTTGGCCCTTAGCGGGAGAAGCTACAATGAGCAGTTCTTC
TRBJ1-2,NA,NA,TRBV5-1,CASSLGDRVYGYTF,TGCGCCAGCAGCTTGGGCGACAGAGTTTATGGCTACACCTTC
TRBJ2-7,NA,NA,TRBV11-2,CASSLEWRAAEQYF,TGTGCCAGCAGCTTAGAATGGAGGGCGGCCGAGCAGTACTTC
TRBJ2-7,NA,many,TRBV10-2,CASSSQGLEQYF,TGCGCCAGCAGTTCGCAAGGCCTCGAGCAGTACTTC
TRBJ2-1,TRBD2,NA,TRBV4-1,CAGASGVHSYNEQFF,TGCGCCGGAGCTAGCGGAGTTCACTCCTACAATGAGCAGTTCTTC
TRBJ2-5,TRBD2,NA,TRBV3-1,CASSPRWLAGALETQYF,TGTGCCAGCAGCCCCCGGTGGCTAGCGGGAGCTTTGGAGACCCAGTACTTC
TRBJ1-5,NA,few,TRBV20-1,CSARVRGKGDNQPQHF,TGCAGTGCTAGAGTAAGGGGAAAAGGGGACAATCAGCCCCAGCATTTT
TRBJ2-2,NA,NA,TRBV5-5,CASSVLGAVAGELFF,TGTGCCAGCAGCGTCCTGGGGGCGGTAGCAGGGGAGCTGTTTTTT
TRBJ2-7,NA,NA,TRBV15,CATSRDLGDEQYF,TGTGCCACCAGCAGAGATTTGGGAGACGAGCAGTACTTC
TRBJ2-7,TRBD2,NA,TRBV13,CASSIAGDLTYEQYF,TGTGCCAGCAGTATAGCGGGAGACTTGACCTACGAGCAGTACTTC
TRBJ2-7,NA,many,TRBV12-3/TRBV12-4,CASSLLGGITYEQYF,TGTGCCAGCAGTTTACTCGGAGGGATTACCTACGAGCAGTACTTC
TRBJ2-7,NA,many,TRBV2,CASREDPRHREQYF,TGTGCCAGCAGAGAGGACCCGAGGCATCGGGAGCAGTACTTC
TRBJ2-3,NA,NA,TRBV12-3/TRBV12-4,CASCPRAVGTDTQYF,TGTGCCAGCTGCCCGAGGGCCGTGGGCACAGATACGCAGTATTTT
TRBJ1-2,NA,NA,TRBV12-5,CASGPRTDGGYTF,TGTGCTAGTGGTCCGAGGACAGACGGTGGCTACACCTTC
TRBJ1-2,NA,many,TRBV7-8,CASSWGEPPSSDYGYTF,TGTGCCAGCAGCTGGGGGGAACCTCCTTCTTCGGACTATGGCTACACCTTC
TRBJ2-2,NA,many,TRBV27,CASSFWTMNTGELFF,TGTGCCAGCAGTTTCTGGACAATGAACACCGGGGAGCTGTTTTTT
TRBJ2-7,NA,NA,TRBV5-1,CASRDPGARYEQYF,TGCGCCAGCAGGGACCCAGGGGCGCGGTACGAGCAGTACTTC
TRBJ1-1,NA,few,TRBV5-1,CASSSTTGSDTEAFF,TGCGCCAGCAGCTCAACTACAGGGAGCGACACTGAAGCTTTCTTT
TRBJ2-6,TRBD2,NA,TRBV5-6,CASSALWLAASGANVLTF,TGTGCCAGCAGCGCTTTGTGGCTAGCGGCCTCTGGGGCCAACGTCCTGACTTTC
TRBJ2-1,NA,NA,TRBV5-1,CASSWPRSYNEQFF,TGCGCCAGCAGTTGGCCCAGAAGCTACAATGAGCAGTTCTTC
TRBJ1-2,NA,NA,TRBV18,CASSPGNTAVYGYTF,TGTGCCAGCTCACCAGGGAATACAGCAGTCTATGGCTACACCTTC
TRBJ2-1,NA,few,TRBV6-5,CASSTGQFLVHEQFF,TGTGCCAGCAGTACTGGACAGTTCCTGGTCCATGAGCAGTTCTTC